This T cell receptor beta chain is drawn from a study of T cells in localized non-small cell lung cancer (dated by TCRdb to the early 2020s). For the wider study: The study examined T cell repertoires in approximately 240 patients with early-stage NSCLC and compared tumors with uninvolved tumor-adjacent lungs. The cohort consisted of roughly 240 treatment-naive NSCLC patients whose localized lung tumors had been resected. A mean age of approximately 66 years was recorded for the NSCLC patients, of whom 129 were male and about a hundred were female. The investigation overall reported the following: Because multi-region tumor sequencing was not performed, intratumor heterogeneity could not be ruled out. A median of about 53 of the top 100 tumor clones were detected in paired uninvolved adjacent lung, and some 29 of these tumor clones were also found among the top 100 clones of the paired uninvolved adjacent lung. Because of the exploratory design, TCR variables were selected using unadjusted p-values without false-discovery rate correction. Uninvolved tumor-adjacent lung showed the highest T cell clonality, higher than tumor, which suggests more focused antigenic responses in the uninvolved tumor-adjacent lung. Longer overall survival was associated with higher blood T cell density, whereas shorter survival was associated with higher adjacent-lung clonality.

Turning to this clone: Its cognate antigen has yet to be identified. Base quality data are lacking; no much larger clone is found one base away.

At diagnosis, tumor, uninvolved tumor-adjacent lung and peripheral blood were collected and then preserved as a mix of FFPE and fresh-frozen material. For TCR repertoire profiling, blood samples were analyzed as peripheral blood mononuclear cells. The immunoSEQ Assay was used to sequence TCR beta CDR3 regions from DNA. The paper's data handling went like this. To compute T cell density, TCR beta template counts were normalized to usable DNA, which was estimated by amplifying housekeeping genes. Using the preseqR package, richness was estimated by extrapolating to 120,000 templates for tissue samples and 400,000 templates for PBMC samples. Clonality was defined as one minus Pielou's evenness. To identify tissue-enriched TCRs, differential abundance testing was run on productive amino-acid clonotypes with a minimum total count of 5 and an alpha of 0.1. The Jaccard Index and the Morisita Overlap Index were used to quantify repertoire overlap between compartments. TCR beta CDR3s were clustered by GLIPH together with public tetramer-defined viral CDR3s, and at least three viral sequences plus V-gene enrichment were required for viral motifs. Drawn from immuneACCESS, this table holds only the in-frame rearrangements with V and J called that TCRdb kept. Clones are partly lost; checked studies trace under half to an unresolved V gene and leave the rest unexplained. The DNA was the basis for D and trimming; V, J and clone size are from that table. The sample table records more than 45,000 clones; 60% to 80% of these occur just once. 17% of the sample is taken by the ten largest.

Sequences SGHVS (CDR1) and FNYEAQ (CDR2) are obtained from the germline V gene. Germline trimming amounts to 5 bases on V and 7 bases on J, with 12 as the count of junction bases outside the gene matches. The CDR3 holds 15 amino acids from the cysteine to the phenylalanine. The DNA shown is the 45-base CDR3, in frame from base 1. This sample comprised peripheral blood, obtained before any cancer treatment. The chain was built from TRBV7-6 and TRBJ1-1, with 8 junctional bases fitting TRBD1. The origin of this receptor is a man between 40 and 70 years old with stage I squamous cell lung carcinoma. Here is the DNA: TGTGCCAGCAGCGCCCAACAGGGGGGAATGTTTGAAGCTTTCTTT. Its protein is CASSAQQGGMFEAFF. The full variable domain, with segments outside the CDR3 supplied by the reference TRBV7-6 and TRBJ1-1 proteins, appears as GAGVSQSPRYKVTKRGQDVALRCDPISGHVSLYWYRQALGQGPEFLTYFNYEAQQDKSGLPNDRFSAERPEGSISTLTIQRTEQRDSAMYRCASSAQQGGMFEAFFGQGTRLTVV.